These 8 T cell receptor beta chains share one sample of origin, sequenced in a study of early stage breast cancer tumors (dated by TCRdb to 2016 to 2017). Receptor libraries were prepared by the immunoSEQ multiplex PCR assay. This is the immuneACCESS table as TCRdb keeps it, with only in-frame sequences that have V and J called. A part of the clones is gone; compared with another copy, unresolved V genes explain less than half, and the rest is unexplained. For this sample the table gives 25,000 to 35,000 clones, of which about four fifths were detected only once. Around 10% of the sample belongs to the ten largest clones. Sequencing was carried out using blood. The source of these receptors is a person aged 50-59 years with breast cancer.

The chain uses TRBV29-1 and TRBJ2-2, with 7 bases fitting TRBD2. The V gene's germline CDR1 is SQVTM and CDR2 ANQGSEA. The J segment lost 7 bases and the V segment lost 0 bases, leaving 8 bases of the junction unmatched. The CDR3 contains 15 residues. Here the CDR3 DNA reads TGCAGCGTTGAAGATAGGGCGGGGGAGGACGGGGAGCTGTTTTTT. Protein: CSVEDRAGEDGELFF.

The chain couples TRBV11-3 to TRBJ2-1; D is perhaps TRBD2 (6 bases). The CDR3 has 11 amino acids. Per germline, CDR1 SGHNT and CDR2 YENEEA. The V and J ends lost 4 bases and 10 bases respectively, with 8 bases between them. As DNA, the CDR3 is TGTGCCAGCAGCTACGGGAGAGAGCAGTTCTTC. It encodes CASSYGREQFF.

V and J are TRBV27 and TRBJ2-1; D not certain. Germline CDR1 is MNHEY and CDR2 is SMNVEV (reference sequence). The CDR3 consists of 12 residues. V was trimmed by 9 bases and J by 4 bases, leaving 10 bases between them. CDR3 residues: CASKEGYNEQFF. The CDR3 DNA reads TGTGCCAGTAAGGAAGGGTACAATGAGCAGTTCTTC.

V gene TRBV27 combines with J gene TRBJ2-1; no clear D. This CDR3 has 13 residues. Germline-derived CDR1 and CDR2 are MNHEY and SMNVEV (reference sequence). V lost 0 bases, J lost 3 bases, and 3 bases lay in between. DNA of the CDR3: TGTGCCAGCAGTTTATCGATCTACAATGAGCAGTTCTTC. Encoded protein: CASSLSIYNEQFF.

The gene calls are TRBV5-6 and TRBJ1-5; 7 bases agree with TRBD1. The germline gives CDR1 SGHDT, CDR2 YYEEEE. This CDR3 is built from 16 residues. V was clipped by 4 bases and J by 3 bases; unmatched bases: 10. CDR3 DNA sequence: TGTGCCAGCAGCACCCGGACAGGACTAAACAATCAGCCCCAGCATTTT. Translation: CASSTRTGLNNQPQHF. Based on the CDR3 plus reference TRBV5-6 and TRBJ1-5, the full variable domain is DAGVTQSPTHLIKTRGQQVTLRCSPKSGHDTVSWYQQALGQGPQFIFQYYEEEERQRGNFPDRFSGHQFPNYSSELNVNALLLGDSALYLCASSTRTGLNNQPQHFGDGTRLSIL.

The chain has TRBV6-1 and TRBJ2-2; 8 bases match TRBD1. V was clipped by 3 bases and J by 6 bases; unmatched bases: 6. Germline V lookup: CDR1 MNHNS, CDR2 SASEGT. This CDR3 has 15 residues. The CDR3 loop is CASSDGRGQAGELFF. The CDR3 DNA reads TGTGCCAGCAGTGACGGCAGGGGGCAGGCCGGGGAGCTGTTTTTT.

This rearrangement joins TRBV11-2 to TRBJ1-4, with D hard to call. The CDR3 has 14 residues. Trimming took 4 bases from V and 10 from J, leaving 16 bases between them. Per the germline V gene, CDR1 is SGHAT and CDR2 is FQNNGV. The CDR3 nucleotides read TGTGCCAGCAGCTCTGGGTCGGGAGTAGGAAAACTGTTTTTT. Translated, it gives CASSSGSGVGKLFF.

The rearrangement joins TRBV7-3 to TRBJ2-2, with 8 bases identical to TRBD1. Losses at the gene ends were 1 base for V and 6 bases for J; bases not matched to a gene: 7. CDR1 and CDR2 from the germline V gene are SGHTA and FQGTGA. The CDR3 extends over 16 amino acids. DNA for the CDR3: TGTGCCAGCAGCTTAAGGGGCAGGGGGCAGCCCGGGGAGCTGTTTTTT. Translated, it gives CASSLRGRGQPGELFF.